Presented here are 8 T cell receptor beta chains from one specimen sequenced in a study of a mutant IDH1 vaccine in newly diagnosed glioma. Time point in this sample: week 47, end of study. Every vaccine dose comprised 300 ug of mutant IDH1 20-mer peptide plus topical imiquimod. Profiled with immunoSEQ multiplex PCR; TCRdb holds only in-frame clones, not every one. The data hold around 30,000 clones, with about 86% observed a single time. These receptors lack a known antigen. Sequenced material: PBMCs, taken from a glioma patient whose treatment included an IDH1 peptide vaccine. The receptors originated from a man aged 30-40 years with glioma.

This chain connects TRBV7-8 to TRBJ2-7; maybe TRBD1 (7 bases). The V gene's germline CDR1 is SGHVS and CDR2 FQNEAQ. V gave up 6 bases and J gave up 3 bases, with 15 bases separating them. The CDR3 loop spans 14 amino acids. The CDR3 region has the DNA TGTGCCAGCAGGCCCCCAGGGGGGCTCTACGAGCAGTACTTC. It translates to CASRPPGGLYEQYF.

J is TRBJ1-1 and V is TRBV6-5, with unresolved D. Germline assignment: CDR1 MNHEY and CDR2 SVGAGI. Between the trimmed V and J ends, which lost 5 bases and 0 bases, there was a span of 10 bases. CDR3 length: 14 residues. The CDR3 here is CASSLATMNTEAFF. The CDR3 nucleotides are TGTGCCAGCAGTCTGGCCACGATGAACACTGAAGCTTTCTTT.

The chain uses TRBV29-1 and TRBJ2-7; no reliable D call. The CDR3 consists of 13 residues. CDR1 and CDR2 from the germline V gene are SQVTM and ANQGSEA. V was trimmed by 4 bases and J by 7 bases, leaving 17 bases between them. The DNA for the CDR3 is TGCAGCGTTGGTCCGGCAGAGATAAAAGAGCAGTACTTC. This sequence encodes CSVGPAEIKEQYF.

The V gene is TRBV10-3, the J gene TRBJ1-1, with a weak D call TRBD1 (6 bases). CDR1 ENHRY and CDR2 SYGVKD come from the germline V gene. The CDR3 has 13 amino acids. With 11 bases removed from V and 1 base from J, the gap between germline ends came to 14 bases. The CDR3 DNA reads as TGTGCCGCTAAAGGGACAAAGAACACTGAAGCTTTCTTT. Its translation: CAAKGTKNTEAFF.

The CDR3 protein is CASSNQGKQYF. The CDR3 DNA sequence: TGTGCCAGCAGTAACCAGGGGAAGCAGTACTTC. The genes are TRBV6-5 and TRBJ2-7, with a tentative D call TRBD1 (6 bases). Trimming took 5 bases from V and 8 from J, leaving 10 bases between them. CDR3 length equals 11 residues. Germline V gene lookup returns CDR1 MNHEY and CDR2 SVGAGI.

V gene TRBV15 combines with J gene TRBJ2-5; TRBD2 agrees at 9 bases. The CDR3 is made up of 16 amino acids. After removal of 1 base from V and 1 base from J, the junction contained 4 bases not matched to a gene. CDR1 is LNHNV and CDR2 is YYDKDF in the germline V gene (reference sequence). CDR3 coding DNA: TGTGCCACCAGCAGAGTCACAGCGGGGGGCCAAGAGACCCAGTACTTC. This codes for CATSRVTAGGQETQYF. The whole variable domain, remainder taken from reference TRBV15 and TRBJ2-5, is DAMVIQNPRYQVTQFGKPVTLSCSQTLNHNVMYWYQQKSSQAPKLLFHYYDKDFNNEADTPDNFQSRRPNTSFCFLDIRSPGLGDTAMYLCATSRVTAGGQETQYFGPGTRLLVL.

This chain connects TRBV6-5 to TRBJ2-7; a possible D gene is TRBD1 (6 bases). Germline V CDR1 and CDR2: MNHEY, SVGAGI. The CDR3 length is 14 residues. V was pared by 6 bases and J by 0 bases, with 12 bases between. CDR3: CASRRHRDSYEQYF. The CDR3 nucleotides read TGTGCCAGCAGAAGACACAGGGACTCCTACGAGCAGTACTTC.

As DNA, the CDR3 is TGTGCCAGCAGTGACACAGGGACCACTGAAGCTTTCTTT. It yields the protein CASSDTGTTEAFF. This chain joins TRBV6-4 and TRBJ1-1, with D possibly being TRBD1 (6 bases). The CDR3 is 13 amino acids. Germline values: CDR1 MRHNA, CDR2 SNTAGT. Trimming took 2 bases from V and 4 from J, leaving 8 bases between them.